Presented here are 9 T cell receptor beta chains from one specimen sequenced in a study of T cell repertoires in cytomegalovirus infection (dated by TCRdb to about 2019). Sequencing relied on an Illumina HiSeq 1500. TCRdb took the public reads, trimmed them with fastp at Q25, ran MiXCR for clone calling and kept in-frame beta chains. Each CDR3 protein gets just one entry, which takes the most common genes and DNA from the rows behind it. This sample has roughly 920,000 distinct CDR3 sequences in its table, and approximately 31% of those were observed once. The ten top clones hold around 15% of the sample. Their cognate antigens are unknown. The sample's treatment or condition label, decoded: in vitro stimulation with specific CMV peptide epitopes to enrich CMV-specific T cells. Sequences were derived from cultured CD8+ T cells from PBMCs, sampled from culture after CMV antigen stimulation. Receptors were obtained from a human donor in good health (CMV status not recorded). Some clones in this sample may be carry-over from other donors' samples.

This chain joins TRBV6-8 and TRBJ1-1; D might be TRBD1 (6 bases). CDR1 is MNHGY and CDR2 is SAAAGT in the germline V gene. Trimming stripped 7 bases from V and 1 base from J, with 16 bases between. CDR3 size: 15 residues. CDR3 amino acids: CASTSRSRGNTEAFF. CDR3 nucleotide sequence: TGTGCCAGCACTTCTAGGAGCAGGGGGAACACTGAAGCTTTCTTT.

This clonotype has only a few counts. The chain links TRBV10-3 to TRBJ1-2; D uncertain. Germline V lookup: CDR1 ENHRY, CDR2 SYGVKD. The CDR3 runs 15 residues. Trimming pared 0 bases from V and 1 base from J, leaving 9 bases between. The CDR3 nucleotides read TGTGCCATCAGTGAGTCAGGACCCATTAACTATGGCTACACCTTC. Translating gives CAISESGPINYGYTF.

The genes are TRBV27 and TRBJ2-1; weak D call: TRBD2 (6 bases). Trimming removed 5 bases at V and 0 bases at J, with 17 bases between. The germline CDR1 and CDR2 sequences are MNHEY and SMNVEV (reference sequence). The CDR3 contains 17 residues. CDR3 sequence: CASSLPGRISSYNEQFF. The CDR3 region has the DNA TGTGCCAGCAGTCTCCCCGGGAGAATTTCCTCCTACAATGAGCAGTTCTTC.

This clonotype was found a few times. This rearrangement joins TRBV27 to TRBJ1-2; possibly TRBD1 for D (6 bases). Germline-derived CDR1 and CDR2 are MNHEY and SMNVEV (reference sequence). The CDR3 consists of 13 residues. V dropped 3 bases and J dropped 8 bases, with 13 bases sitting between them. The CDR3 is CASSLSSGDGYTF. DNA for the CDR3: TGTGCCAGCAGTTTGTCTTCAGGGGACGGCTACACCTTC.

This clonotype was counted a few times. This rearrangement joins TRBV12-5 to TRBJ1-2; possibly TRBD1 for D (5 bases). CDR1 and CDR2 (germline): LGHNT, FRNRAP. The V end was cut by 3 bases, the J end by 0 bases, with 17 bases between. The CDR3 consists of 17 residues. CDR3 bases: TGTGCTAGTGGTTTTGAACACGGGACGGACGCTAACTATGGCTACACCTTC. Its translation: CASGFEHGTDANYGYTF.

The chain carries TRBV6-5 and TRBJ2-1; perhaps TRBD2 as D (7 bases). CDR1 MNHEY and CDR2 SVGAGI come from the germline V gene. This CDR3 is built from 15 residues. Trimming shortened V by 2 bases and J by 6 bases, and 14 bases separated the two germline ends. The DNA for the CDR3 is TGTGCCAGCAGTTACCGGGGGGCTCCGACCAATGAGCAGTTCTTC. This sequence encodes CASSYRGAPTNEQFF.

The chain couples TRBV7-9 to TRBJ1-5, with D possibly being TRBD1 (5 bases). The length of the CDR3 is 14 residues. CDR1 is SEHNR and CDR2 is FQNEAQ in the germline V gene (reference sequence). V lost 1 base and J 9 bases, leaving 13 bases between the germline ends. CDR3 region: CASSLVSGGGPQHF. As DNA, the CDR3 is TGTGCCAGCAGCTTAGTTTCGGGGGGTGGGCCCCAGCATTTT. Full variable domain (missing parts from reference TRBV7-9 and TRBJ1-5): DTGVSQNPRHKITKRGQNVTFRCDPISEHNRLYWYRQTLGQGPEFLTYFQNEAQLEKSRLLSDRFSAERPKGSFSTLEIQRTEQGDSAMYLCASSLVSGGGPQHFGDGTRLSIL.

This clonotype was observed many times. The chain combines TRBV12-3 or TRBV12-4 with TRBJ1-1, with D perhaps TRBD1 (6 bases). The CDR3 loop spans 16 amino acids. Trimming cost V 1 base and J 0 bases, with 12 bases left between them. The DNA of the CDR3 is TGTGCCAGCAGTTTAGGGGGGGGGCGTGTGAACACTGAAGCTTTCTTT. Encoded protein: CASSLGGGRVNTEAFF.

The V gene is TRBV4-3, the J gene TRBJ2-2, with no clear D. Germline CDR1 and CDR2: LGHNA and YSLEER. CDR3 length: 16 residues. Trimming took 0 bases from V and 8 from J, leaving 16 bases between them. DNA of the CDR3: TGCGCCAGCAGCCAAGATATGTCCGTGGGGTTGGGGGAGCTGTTTTTT. Its protein is CASSQDMSVGLGELFF.